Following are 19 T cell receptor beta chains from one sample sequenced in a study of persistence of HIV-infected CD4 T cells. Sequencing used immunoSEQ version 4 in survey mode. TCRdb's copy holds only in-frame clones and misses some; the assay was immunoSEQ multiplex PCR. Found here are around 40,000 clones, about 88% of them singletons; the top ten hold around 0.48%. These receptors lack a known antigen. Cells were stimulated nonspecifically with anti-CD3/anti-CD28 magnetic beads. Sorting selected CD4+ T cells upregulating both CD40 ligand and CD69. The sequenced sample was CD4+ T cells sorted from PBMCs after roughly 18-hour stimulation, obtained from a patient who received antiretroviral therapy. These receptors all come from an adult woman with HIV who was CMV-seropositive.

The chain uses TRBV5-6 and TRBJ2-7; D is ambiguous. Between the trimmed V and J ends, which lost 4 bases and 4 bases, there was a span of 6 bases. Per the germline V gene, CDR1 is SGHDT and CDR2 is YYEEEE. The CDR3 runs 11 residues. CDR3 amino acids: CASSQFYEQYF. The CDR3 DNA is TGTGCCAGCAGCCAGTTTTACGAGCAGTACTTC.

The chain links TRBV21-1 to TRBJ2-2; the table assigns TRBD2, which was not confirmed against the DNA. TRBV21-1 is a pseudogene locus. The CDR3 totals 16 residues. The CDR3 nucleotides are TGTGCCAGCAACCTCCGGGAGGAAGGGGTCACCGGGGAGCTGTTTTTT. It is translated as CASNLREEGVTGELFF.

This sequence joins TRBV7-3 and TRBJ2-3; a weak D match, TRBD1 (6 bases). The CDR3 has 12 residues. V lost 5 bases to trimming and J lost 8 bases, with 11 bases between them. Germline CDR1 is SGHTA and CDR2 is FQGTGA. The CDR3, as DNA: TGTGCCAGCAGCCAACAGGGTGCTACGCAGTATTTT. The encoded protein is CASSQQGATQYF.

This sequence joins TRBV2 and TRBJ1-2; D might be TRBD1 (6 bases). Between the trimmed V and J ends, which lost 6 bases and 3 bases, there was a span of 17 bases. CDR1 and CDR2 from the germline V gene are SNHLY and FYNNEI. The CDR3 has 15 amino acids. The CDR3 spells CASRAAGGRDYGYTF. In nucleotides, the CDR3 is TGTGCCAGCAGGGCCGCTGGGGGGCGAGACTATGGCTACACCTTC.

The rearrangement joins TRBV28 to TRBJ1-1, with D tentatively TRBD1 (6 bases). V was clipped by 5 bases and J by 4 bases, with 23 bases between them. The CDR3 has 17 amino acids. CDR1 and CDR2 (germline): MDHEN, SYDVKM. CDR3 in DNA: TGTGCCAGCAGTCCTAACCTCGTCAGGGGCTCGACCACTGAAGCTTTCTTT. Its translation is CASSPNLVRGSTTEAFF.

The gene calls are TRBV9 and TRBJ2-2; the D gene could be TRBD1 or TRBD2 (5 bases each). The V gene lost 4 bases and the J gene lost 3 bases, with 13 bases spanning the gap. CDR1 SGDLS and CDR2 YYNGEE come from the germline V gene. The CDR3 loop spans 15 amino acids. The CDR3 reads CASSLGTPHTGELFF. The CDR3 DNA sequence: TGTGCCAGCAGCCTCGGGACCCCTCACACCGGGGAGCTGTTTTTT.

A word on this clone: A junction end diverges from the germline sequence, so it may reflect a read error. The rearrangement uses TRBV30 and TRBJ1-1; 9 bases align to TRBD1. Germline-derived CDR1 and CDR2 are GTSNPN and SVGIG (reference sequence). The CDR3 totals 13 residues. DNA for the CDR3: TGTGCCTGGAGTGTACAGGGGGCGACTGACGCTTTCTTT. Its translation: CAWSVQGATDAFF.

Written as DNA, the CDR3 is TGTGCCAGCGGTCGGGGCCGGAGTGACTATGGCTACACCTTC. This encodes CASGRGRSDYGYTF. This chain links TRBV6-5 with TRBJ1-2; the D gene is possibly TRBD1 (5 bases). Between the trimmed V and J ends, which lost 8 bases and 3 bases, there was a span of 16 bases. The CDR3 is 14 residues long. Germline CDR1 and CDR2: MNHEY and SVGAGI.

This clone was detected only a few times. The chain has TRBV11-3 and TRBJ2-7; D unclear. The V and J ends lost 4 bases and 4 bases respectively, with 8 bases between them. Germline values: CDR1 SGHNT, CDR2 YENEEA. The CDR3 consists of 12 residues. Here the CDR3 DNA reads TGTGCCAGCAGCTCCACTCATTACGAGCAGTACTTC. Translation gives CASSSTHYEQYF. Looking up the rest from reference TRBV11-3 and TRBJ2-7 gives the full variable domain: EAGVVQSPRYKIIEKKQPVAFWCNPISGHNTLYWYLQNLGQGPELLIRYENEEAVDDSQLPKDRFSAERLKGVDSTLKIQPAELGDSAVYLCASSSTHYEQYFGPGTRLTVT.

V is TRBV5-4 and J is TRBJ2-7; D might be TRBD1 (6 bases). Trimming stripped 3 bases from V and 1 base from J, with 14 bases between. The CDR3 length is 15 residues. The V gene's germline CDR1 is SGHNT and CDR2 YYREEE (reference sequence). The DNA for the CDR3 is TGTGCCAGCAGCTCCCGACAGGAGAAATCCTACGAGCAGTACTTC. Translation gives CASSSRQEKSYEQYF.

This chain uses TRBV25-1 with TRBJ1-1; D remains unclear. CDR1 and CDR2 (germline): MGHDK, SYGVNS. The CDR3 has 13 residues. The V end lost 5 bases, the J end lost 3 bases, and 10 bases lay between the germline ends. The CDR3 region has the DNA TGTGCCAGCAGTCTAGGCCGGGACACTGAAGCTTTCTTT. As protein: CASSLGRDTEAFF.

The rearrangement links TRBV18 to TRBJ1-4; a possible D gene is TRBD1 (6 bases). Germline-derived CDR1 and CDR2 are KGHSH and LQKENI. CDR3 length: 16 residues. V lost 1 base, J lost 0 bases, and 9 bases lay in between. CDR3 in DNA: TGTGCCAGCTCACCACAAGAGGGGGCAACTAATGAAAAACTGTTTTTT. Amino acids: CASSPQEGATNEKLFF.

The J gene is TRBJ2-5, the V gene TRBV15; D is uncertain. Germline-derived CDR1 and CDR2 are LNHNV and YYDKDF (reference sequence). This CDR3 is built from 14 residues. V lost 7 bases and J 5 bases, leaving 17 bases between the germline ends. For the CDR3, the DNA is TGTGCCACCAAGAGAACGCAGTATCCGGAGACCCAGTACTTC. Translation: CATKRTQYPETQYF.

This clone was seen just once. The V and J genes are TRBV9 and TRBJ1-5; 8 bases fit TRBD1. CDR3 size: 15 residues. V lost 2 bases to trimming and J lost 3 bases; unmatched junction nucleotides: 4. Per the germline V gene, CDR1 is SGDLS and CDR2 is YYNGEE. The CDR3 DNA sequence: TGTGCCAGCAGCGTTGGGACAGGCTACAATCAGCCCCAGCATTTT. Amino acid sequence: CASSVGTGYNQPQHF.

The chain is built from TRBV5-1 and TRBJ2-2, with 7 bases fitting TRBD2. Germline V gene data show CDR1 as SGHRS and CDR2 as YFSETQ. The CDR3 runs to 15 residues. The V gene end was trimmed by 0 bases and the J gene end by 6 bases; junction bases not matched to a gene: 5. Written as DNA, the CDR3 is TGCGCCAGCAGCTTGGCCGGACGGGGGGCCGGGGAGCTGTTTTTT. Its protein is CASSLAGRGAGELFF.

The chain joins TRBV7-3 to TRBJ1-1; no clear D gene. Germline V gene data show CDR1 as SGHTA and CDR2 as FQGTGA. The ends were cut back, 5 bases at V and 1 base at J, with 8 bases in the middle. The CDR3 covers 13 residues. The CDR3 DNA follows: TGTGCCAGCAGCCCTCAGGCGAACACTGAAGCTTTCTTT. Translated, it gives CASSPQANTEAFF.

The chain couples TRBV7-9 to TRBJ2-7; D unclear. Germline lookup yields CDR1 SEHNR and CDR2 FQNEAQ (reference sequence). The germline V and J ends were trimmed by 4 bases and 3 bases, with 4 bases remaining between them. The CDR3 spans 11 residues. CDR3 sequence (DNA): TGTGCCAGCAGCTCCTACTACGAGCAGTACTTC. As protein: CASSSYYEQYF.

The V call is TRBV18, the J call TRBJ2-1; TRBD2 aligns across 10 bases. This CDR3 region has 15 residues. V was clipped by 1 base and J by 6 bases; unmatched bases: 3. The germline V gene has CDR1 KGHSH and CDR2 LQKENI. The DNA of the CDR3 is TGTGCCAGCTCACCACTAGCGGGGGGAGGCAATGAGCAGTTCTTC. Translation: CASSPLAGGGNEQFF.

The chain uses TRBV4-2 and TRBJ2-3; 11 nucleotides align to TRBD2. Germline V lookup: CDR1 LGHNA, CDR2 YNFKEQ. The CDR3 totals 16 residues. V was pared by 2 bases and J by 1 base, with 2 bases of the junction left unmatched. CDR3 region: CASSQLAGGGTDTQYF. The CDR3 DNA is TGTGCCAGCAGCCAATTAGCGGGGGGGGGCACAGATACGCAGTATTTT.